These 23 T cell receptor beta chains originate from one sample sequenced in a study of blood T cell repertoires in COVID-19 (dated by TCRdb to the early 2020s). The receptor library was made with the immunoSEQ multiplex PCR assay. TCRdb obtained this table from immuneACCESS and retained in-frame rearrangements with V and J assigned. These tables miss some clones; where compared with another copy, unresolved V genes account for less than half of the shortfall, and the remainder is unexplained. This sample comprises about 340,000 clones, around 90% of them detected only once. About 18% of the sample lies in the top ten. Sequencing used PBMCs or T cells enriched from blood (not recorded which). These receptors were collected from a woman in her thirties who had recovered from COVID-19.

This rearrangement joins TRBV19 to TRBJ2-3; 7 positions agree with TRBD2. The CDR3 sequence is 16 residues long. CDR1 is LNHDA, CDR2 SQIVND, per germline (reference sequence). With V trimmed by 9 bases and J by 6 bases, 18 bases remained unmatched. The CDR3 DNA sequence: TGTGCCAGCGCCGACGGTGGGGCGGGAGACGGGGATACGCAGTATTTT. Translated, it gives CASADGGAGDGDTQYF.

A single count supports this clone. The V call is TRBV18, the J call TRBJ1-4; D call uncertain. CDR3 length: 15 residues. V was trimmed by 2 bases and J by 2 bases, leaving 9 bases between them. Per germline, CDR1 KGHSH and CDR2 LQKENI. CDR3 sequence: CASSPGGTTNEKLFF. Here the CDR3 DNA reads TGTGCCAGCTCACCAGGAGGAACGACTAATGAAAAACTGTTTTTT. Together with reference TRBV18 and TRBJ1-4, the CDR3 gives the full variable domain: NAGVMQNPRHLVRRRGQEARLRCSPMKGHSHVYWYRQLPEEGLKFMVYLQKENIIDESGMPKERFSAEFPKEGPSILRIQQVVRGDSAAYFCASSPGGTTNEKLFFGSGTQLSVL.

Worth noting for this clone: The same CDR3 arises from other DNA sequences in this sample as well. In DNA, the CDR3 is TGCGCCAGCAGCCAAGGACAGGGGAACACTGAAGCTTTCTTT. Translating it yields CASSQGQGNTEAFF. The chain has TRBV4-1 and TRBJ1-1; the match to TRBD1 covers 7 bases. CDR3 length: 14 amino acids. The germline V gene has CDR1 MGHRA and CDR2 YSYEKL. Germline trimming cut 1 base from V and 1 base from J; bases unmatched to any gene: 0.

The genes are TRBV2 and TRBJ1-1; D is unresolved. The ends were cut back, 7 bases at V and 0 bases at J, with 12 bases in the middle. CDR3 length: 14 amino acids. Germline CDR1 and CDR2: SNHLY and FYNNEI. The CDR3 DNA reads TGTGCCAGCAATGGCCGTACCATGAACACTGAAGCTTTCTTT. Translation gives CASNGRTMNTEAFF.

The genes are TRBV7-9 and TRBJ2-5, with TRBD2 matching 8 bases. CDR3 length: 19 amino acids. Looked up from germline, CDR1 is SEHNR and CDR2 is FQNEAQ (reference sequence). The CDR3 DNA follows: TGTGCGGGGGGTGCCAGCAGCTTAGTTGTCTCGGGACTAGTGGAGACCCAGTACTTC. Its translation is CAGGASSLVVSGLVETQYF. The whole variable domain, remainder taken from reference TRBV7-9 and TRBJ2-5, is DTGVSQNPRHKITKRGQNVTFRCDPISEHNRLYWYRQTLGQGPEFLTYFQNEAQLEKSRLLSDRFSAERPKGSFSTLEIQRTEQGDSAMYLCAGGASSLVVSGLVETQYFGPGTRLLVL.

This clone has just one count. The J gene is TRBJ1-1, the V gene TRBV7-9; D is perhaps TRBD1 (6 bases). Germline CDR1 is SEHNR and CDR2 is FQNEAQ (reference sequence). This CDR3 region has 16 residues. With 4 bases removed from V and 0 bases from J, the gap between germline ends came to 15 bases. The CDR3 DNA follows: TGTGCCAGCAGCTCAGGGGAGGGATATTTGAACACTGAAGCTTTCTTT. Translated, it gives CASSSGEGYLNTEAFF.

The chain couples TRBV19 to TRBJ2-7, with a tentative D call TRBD2 (6 bases). This CDR3 contains 17 residues. V gave up 4 bases and J gave up 5 bases, with 24 bases separating them. Germline CDR1 is LNHDA and CDR2 is SQIVND (reference sequence). The CDR3 region is CASSKILLSGGRHEQYF. Written as DNA, the CDR3 is TGTGCCAGTAGTAAAATCCTCCTTTCTGGTGGGAGGCACGAGCAGTACTTC.

The chain has TRBV28 and TRBJ1-2; D may be TRBD1 (5 bases). V lost 10 bases and J lost 3, with 12 bases in between. Germline V gene lookup returns CDR1 MDHEN and CDR2 SYDVKM. The length of the CDR3 is 12 residues. The CDR3 sequence: CATSTAYYGYTF. CDR3 nucleotides: TGTGCCACTTCGACAGCCTACTATGGCTACACCTTC.

As concerns this clone: Other DNA sequences within the sample encode an identical CDR3. The chain is built from TRBV28 and TRBJ1-1; D unresolved. The CDR3 totals 13 residues. Trimming stripped 6 bases from V and 4 bases from J, with 12 bases between. Germline V gene lookup returns CDR1 MDHEN and CDR2 SYDVKM. CDR3 in amino acids: CASSSPGGTEAFF. DNA for the CDR3: TGTGCCAGCAGCAGCCCTGGAGGCACTGAAGCTTTCTTT.

The V gene is TRBV19, the J gene TRBJ2-2; 7 bases match TRBD1. The trim removed 5 bases at V and 1 base at J, leaving 7 bases unmatched. Germline CDR1 is LNHDA and CDR2 is SQIVND (reference sequence). This CDR3 comprises 16 residues. CDR3 nucleotides: TGTGCCAGTAGTGTCCAGGGGACAGTGAACACCGGGGAGCTGTTTTTT. Translating it yields CASSVQGTVNTGELFF.

V gene TRBV28 combines with J gene TRBJ1-1; TRBD1 matches at 8 bases. This CDR3 region has 15 residues. CDR1 and CDR2 (germline): MDHEN, SYDVKM. J lost 0 bases, V lost 7 bases, and 7 bases had no gene match. CDR3 loop: CASIRGRGLNTEAFF. CDR3 sequence (DNA): TGTGCCAGCATCAGGGGGCGCGGGTTGAACACTGAAGCTTTCTTT.

The chain links TRBV28 to TRBJ2-7; 8 positions agree with TRBD1. V gave up 3 bases and J gave up 5 bases; unmatched junction bases: 6. This CDR3 comprises 14 residues. The V gene's germline CDR1 is MDHEN and CDR2 SYDVKM. The CDR3 region is CASSFPAGGNEQYF. DNA for the CDR3: TGTGCCAGCAGTTTTCCGGCAGGGGGCAACGAGCAGTACTTC.

This chain joins TRBV6-2 or TRBV6-3 and TRBJ2-5; 13 nucleotides agree with TRBD2. The CDR3 loop spans 16 amino acids. V trimming: 5 bases; J trimming: 13 bases; junction bases outside the gene matches: 16. The germline CDR1 and CDR2 sequences are MNHEY and SVGEGT. The CDR3: CASSVLRLAGGHVLYF. In nucleotides, the CDR3 is TGTGCCAGCAGTGTATTGAGACTAGCGGGGGGCCACGTTCTGTACTTC.

CDR3 region: CASSLERYTQYF. CDR3 nucleotides: TGTGCCAGCAGCTTAGAGCGGTATACGCAGTATTTT. The gene calls are TRBV7-2 and TRBJ2-3, with TRBD2 as a possible D gene (5 bases). The germline V gene encodes CDR1 SGHTA and CDR2 FQGNSA. The V end lost 1 base, the J end lost 7 bases, and 6 bases lay between the germline ends. This CDR3 spans 12 amino acids.

This clone was counted once. The rearrangement joins TRBV5-1 to TRBJ1-1; possible D gene TRBD1, 5 bases. Looked up from germline, CDR1 is SGHRS and CDR2 is YFSETQ. This CDR3 is built from 13 residues. Trimming left V 4 bases short and J 1 base short, with 8 bases between. CDR3 amino acids: CASSQGKNTEAFF. CDR3 nucleotides: TGCGCCAGCAGCCAGGGAAAGAACACTGAAGCTTTCTTT.

This clone was recorded only once. The rearrangement joins TRBV27 to TRBJ1-1; D is ambiguous. V was shortened by 6 bases and J by 6 bases, with 8 bases between the two germline ends. The germline CDR1 and CDR2 sequences are MNHEY and SMNVEV (reference sequence). CDR3 size: 11 residues. The CDR3 nucleotides read TGTGCCAGCAGACTAGGTGCTGAAGCTTTCTTT. Amino acid sequence: CASRLGAEAFF.

The chain links TRBV19 to TRBJ1-6; 8 bases are shared with TRBD1. Per the germline V gene, CDR1 is LNHDA and CDR2 is SQIVND (reference sequence). Trimming took 2 bases from V and 7 from J; bases not matched to a gene: 7. This CDR3 has 16 residues. The chain's CDR3 is CASSITTGAKNSPLHF. The CDR3 region has the DNA TGTGCCAGTAGTATAACGACAGGGGCGAAAAATTCACCCCTCCACTTT. The complete variable domain, with remaining parts taken from reference TRBV19 and TRBJ1-6, reads DGGITQSPKYLFRKEGQNVTLSCEQNLNHDAMYWYRQDPGQGLRLIYYSQIVNDFQKGDIAEGYSVSREKKESFPLTVTSAQKNPTAFYLCASSITTGAKNSPLHFGNGTRLTVT.

The chain combines TRBV28 with TRBJ2-7, with 9 bases identical to TRBD1. The trim removed 7 bases at V and 1 base at J, leaving 5 bases unmatched. This CDR3 region has 14 residues. Germline V gene lookup returns CDR1 MDHEN and CDR2 SYDVKM. The CDR3 bases are TGTGCCAGCACGGGACAGGGAGGGTCCTACGAGCAGTACTTC. Translated: CASTGQGGSYEQYF.

The gene calls are TRBV30 and TRBJ1-3; a possible D gene is TRBD1 (6 bases). Trimming pared 3 bases from V and 8 bases from J, leaving 17 bases between. There are 14 residues in the CDR3. Germline values: CDR1 GTSNPN, CDR2 SVGIG (reference sequence). The chain's CDR3 is CAWRSRGRGDTIYF. CDR3 coding DNA: TGTGCCTGGAGGTCCAGGGGCAGAGGAGACACCATATATTTT.

CDR3 in DNA: TGTGCCAGCAGCTCGCGAGGAGGACAGGGACTGCGGGGGAATTCACCCCTCCACTTT. Translating it yields CASSSRGGQGLRGNSPLHF. The rearrangement joins TRBV6-2 or TRBV6-3 to TRBJ1-6, with 8 bases that match TRBD1. CDR1 and CDR2 from the germline V gene are MNHEY and SVGEGT. The CDR3 length is 19 residues. V dropped 6 bases and J dropped 7; count of bases not matched to a gene: 20.

A note on this clone: The identical CDR3 is also encoded by other nucleotide sequences in the sample. The rearrangement joins TRBV6-2 or TRBV6-3 to TRBJ1-1; no clear D. CDR3 length: 12 amino acids. V was clipped by 3 bases and J by 5 bases, with 7 bases between them. In germline, CDR1 is MNHEY, CDR2 SVGEGT. The CDR3 bases are TGTGCCAGCAGTTATGGAGGTACTGAAGCTTTCTTT. It specifies CASSYGGTEAFF.

The chain carries TRBV5-4 and TRBJ2-7, with D perhaps matching TRBD1 (6 bases). The CDR3 totals 12 residues. The V and J ends lost 3 bases and 7 bases respectively, with 11 bases between them. The V gene's germline CDR1 is SGHNT and CDR2 YYREEE (reference sequence). CDR3 nucleotide sequence: TGTGCCAGCAGCTCCGACAGGTGGGAGCAGTACTTC. Translated, it gives CASSSDRWEQYF. Full variable domain (outside the CDR3, taken from reference TRBV5-4 and TRBJ2-7): ETGVTQSPTHLIKTRGQQVTLRCSSQSGHNTVSWYQQALGQGPQFIFQYYREEENGRGNFPPRFSGLQFPNYSSELNVNALELDDSALYLCASSSDRWEQYFGPGTRLTVT.

The chain is built from TRBV13 and TRBJ2-7, with D possibly matching TRBD2 (7 bases). The CDR3 runs to 15 residues. The V gene lost 1 base and the J gene lost 4 bases, with 14 bases spanning the gap. CDR1 PRHDT and CDR2 FYEKMQ come from the germline V gene (reference sequence). The CDR3 bases are TGTGCCAGCAGCTTAGTGGGGGGGGCTGATTACGAGCAGTACTTC. This translates into CASSLVGGADYEQYF.